This entry features one T cell receptor beta chain sequence. CDR3 size: 16 residues. V gave up 3 bases and J gave up 1 base; unmatched junction bases: 5. Germline V gives CDR1 SGHNT, CDR2 YYREEE (reference sequence). In the source study's methods: Nucleated cell number was recorded as an estimate derived from reference gene primer amplification. Only in-frame clones appear in the TCRdb table, and some are missing; sequencing was by immunoSEQ multiplex PCR. From that table come the V and J calls and clone size; the DNA was used to work out D and trimming. The repertoire holds 140,000 to 150,000 clones, with more than 75% as singletons. This sample was taken from a study of blood T cell repertoires in COVID-19. In terms of age and location, participants ranged from roughly 18 to 90 years and lived in under 30 US areas.

Sequenced: PBMCs or T cells enriched from blood (not recorded which). The TCR sequence derives from a woman aged 25 to 39 with acute COVID-19. The chain is built from TRBV5-4 and TRBJ1-1; 11 bases align to TRBD1. The CDR3 loop is CASSSRTGGGNTEAFF. The CDR3 DNA reads as TGTGCCAGCAGCTCCCGGACAGGGGGCGGGAACACTGAAGCTTTCTTT.